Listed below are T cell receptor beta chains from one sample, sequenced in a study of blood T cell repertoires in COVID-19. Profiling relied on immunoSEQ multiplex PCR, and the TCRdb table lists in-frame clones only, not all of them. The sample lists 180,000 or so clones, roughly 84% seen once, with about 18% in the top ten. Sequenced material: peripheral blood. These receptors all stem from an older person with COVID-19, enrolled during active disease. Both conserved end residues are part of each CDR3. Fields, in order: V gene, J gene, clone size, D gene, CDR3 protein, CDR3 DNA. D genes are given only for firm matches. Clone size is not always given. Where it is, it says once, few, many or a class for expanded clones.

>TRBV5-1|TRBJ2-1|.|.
CASSFTGTSTNEQFF
TGCGCCAGCAGCTTTACCGGGACTTCCACCAATGAGCAGTTCTTC
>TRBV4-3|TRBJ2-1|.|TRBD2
CASSQVAGGVNEQFF
TGCGCCAGCAGCCAAGTAGCGGGAGGGGTCAATGAGCAGTTCTTC
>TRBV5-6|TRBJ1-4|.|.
CASSQKGGEKLFF
TGTGCCAGCAGTCAAAAGGGAGGTGAAAAACTGTTTTTT
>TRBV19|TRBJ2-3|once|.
CASSTPLGLTDTQYF
TGTGCCAGTAGTACCCCCTTGGGCCTCACAGATACGCAGTATTTT
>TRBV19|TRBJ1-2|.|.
CASTTSGQFYGYTF
TGTGCCAGTACCACTTCCGGACAGTTCTATGGCTACACCTTC
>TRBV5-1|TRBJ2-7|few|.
CASSLGHYEQYF
TGCGCCAGCAGCTTGGGGCACTACGAGCAGTACTTC
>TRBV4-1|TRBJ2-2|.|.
CASSRLTQPGSTGELFF
TGCGCCAGCAGCCGCCTCACACAACCGGGGAGCACCGGGGAGCTGTTTTTT
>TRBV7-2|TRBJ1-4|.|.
CASSLVGGRDEKLFF
TGTGCCAGCAGCTTAGTGGGGGGTAGGGACGAAAAACTGTTTTTT
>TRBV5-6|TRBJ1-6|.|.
CASSLAGGAANSPLHF
TGTGCCAGCAGCTTGGCTGGAGGGGCGGCGAATTCACCCCTCCACTTT
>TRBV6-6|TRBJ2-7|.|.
CASRNRQAYEQYF
TGTGCCAGCAGGAACCGACAGGCCTACGAGCAGTACTTC
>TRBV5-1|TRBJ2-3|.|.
CASSINSFTDTQYF
TGCGCCAGCAGTATAAACAGCTTCACAGATACGCAGTATTTT
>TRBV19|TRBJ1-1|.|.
CASSIIGQIKNTEAFF
TGTGCCAGTAGTATAATTGGACAGATAAAAAACACTGAAGCTTTCTTT
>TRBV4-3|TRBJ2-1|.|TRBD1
CASSQDLAGGYEQFF
TGCGCCAGCAGCCAAGATCTCGCAGGGGGCTATGAGCAGTTCTTC
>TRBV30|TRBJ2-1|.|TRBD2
CAWNLAGGVWNEQFF
TGTGCCTGGAACCTCGCGGGAGGTGTTTGGAATGAGCAGTTCTTC
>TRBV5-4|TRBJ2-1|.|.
CASSLAGMDEQFF
TGTGCCAGCAGCTTGGCAGGGATGGATGAGCAGTTCTTC
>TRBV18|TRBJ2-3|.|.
CASRPDNPSTDTQYF
TGTGCCAGCCGTCCAGACAACCCCTCCACAGATACGCAGTATTTT
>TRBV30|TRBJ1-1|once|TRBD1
CAWDRGNTEAFF
TGTGCCTGGGACAGGGGTAACACTGAAGCTTTCTTT
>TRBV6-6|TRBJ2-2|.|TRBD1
CASSPTGRDRSGELFF
TGTGCCAGCAGTCCCACGGGACGGGACAGGTCCGGGGAGCTGTTTTTT
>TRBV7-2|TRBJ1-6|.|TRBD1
CASSPQGTGGSPLHF
TGTGCCAGCAGTCCCCAGGGGACAGGGGGCTCACCCCTCCACTTT
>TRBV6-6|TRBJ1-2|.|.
CASSYSAGLEGYTF
TGTGCCAGCAGTTACTCAGCGGGGCTGGAAGGCTACACCTTC
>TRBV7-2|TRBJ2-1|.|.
CASSLGSASTEQFF
TGTGCCAGCAGCTTAGGGTCGGCTAGCACTGAGCAGTTCTTC
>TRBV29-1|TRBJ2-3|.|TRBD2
CSVAGTSGVITTSTDTQYF
TGCAGCGTCGCCGGGACTAGCGGGGTAATAACGACTAGCACAGATACGCAGTATTTT
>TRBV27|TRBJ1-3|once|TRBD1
CASSTTGAGNTIYF
TGTGCCAGCAGTACCACAGGGGCTGGAAACACCATATATTTT
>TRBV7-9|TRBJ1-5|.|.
CASSLGAYRDRNQPQHF
TGTGCCAGCAGCTTAGGGGCATACAGGGACCGCAATCAGCCCCAGCATTTT
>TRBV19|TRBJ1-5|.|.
CASSMGRGGRPFKPQHF
TGTGCCAGTAGTATGGGGCGCGGGGGGCGACCCTTTAAGCCCCAGCATTTT
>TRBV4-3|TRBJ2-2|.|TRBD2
CASSQDYLRASGGNTGELFF
TGCGCCAGCAGCCAAGATTACCTCAGGGCTAGCGGGGGGAACACCGGGGAGCTGTTTTTT
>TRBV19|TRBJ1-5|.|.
CASSRGHAGGQPQHF
TGTGCCAGTAGTAGAGGGCACGCCGGGGGGCAGCCCCAGCATTTT
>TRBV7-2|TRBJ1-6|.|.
CASSLETGWGALHF
TGTGCCAGCAGCTTAGAGACCGGCTGGGGAGCCCTCCACTTT
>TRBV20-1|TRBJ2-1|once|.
CSASRQFSYNEQFF
TGCAGTGCCAGTAGACAGTTCTCCTACAATGAGCAGTTCTTC
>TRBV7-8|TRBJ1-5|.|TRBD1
CASTMLQGGNQPQHF
TGTGCCAGCACCATGCTCCAGGGGGGCAATCAGCCCCAGCATTTT
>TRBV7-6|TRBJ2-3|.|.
CASSPAVFGTDTQYF
TGTGCCAGCAGCCCGGCGGTCTTTGGCACAGATACGCAGTATTTT
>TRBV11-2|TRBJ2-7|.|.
CASSYSRGGTFLYEQYF
TGTGCCAGCAGCTATAGTAGGGGGGGGACTTTCCTATACGAGCAGTACTTC
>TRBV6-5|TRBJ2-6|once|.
CASRNDRSGANVLTF
TGTGCCAGCAGAAACGACAGGTCTGGGGCCAACGTCCTGACTTTC
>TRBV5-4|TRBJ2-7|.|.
CASSLWATSEQYF
TGTGCCAGCAGCTTGTGGGCCACAAGCGAGCAGTACTTC
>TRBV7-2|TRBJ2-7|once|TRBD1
CASSSPGGEQYF
TGTGCCAGCAGCTCACCAGGGGGCGAGCAGTACTTC
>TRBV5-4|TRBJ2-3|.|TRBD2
CASSAGTSGRSDTQYF
TGTGCCAGCAGCGCAGGGACTAGCGGGAGGTCAGATACGCAGTATTTT
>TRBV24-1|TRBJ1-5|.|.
CATSDRTLQPQHF
TGTGCCACCAGTGATCGGACACTCCAGCCCCAGCATTTT
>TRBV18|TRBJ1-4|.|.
CASSPGQFGEKLFF
TGTGCCAGCTCACCCGGACAGTTCGGAGAAAAACTGTTTTTT
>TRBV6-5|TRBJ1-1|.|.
CASSRPGVNTEAFF
TGTGCCAGCAGTAGGCCCGGGGTGAACACTGAAGCTTTCTTT
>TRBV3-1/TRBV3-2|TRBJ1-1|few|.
CASSDTGNTEAFF
TGTGCCAGCAGCGACACTGGGAACACTGAAGCTTTCTTT
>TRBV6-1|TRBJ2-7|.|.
CASSDKILRQKSSYEQYF
TGTGCCAGCAGTGACAAAATACTACGACAGAAATCCTCCTACGAGCAGTACTTC